The 18 T cell receptor beta chains reported below all come from one sample, sequenced in a study of blood T cells in healthy people across ages. Alongside a J-beta primer mix, a sample-barcoded 5' primer served in a second PCR lasting roughly 7 to 11 cycles. Using its own MiXCR run on the 5' RACE reads, TCRdb lists one record per CDR3 protein. The sample records roughly 1.4 million distinct CDR3 sequences, 55% to 75% being singletons. The sample taken for sequencing was blood. The receptors were gathered from a man between 18 and 29 years old in good health.

This chain uses TRBV6-6 with TRBJ2-3; D is undetermined. In germline, CDR1 is MNHNY, CDR2 SVGAGI (reference sequence). The V end was cut by 6 bases, the J end by 0 bases, with 19 bases between. The length of the CDR3 is 17 residues. The CDR3 coding sequence is TGTGCCAGCAGCCCTCCCCGGTCACGGGCTAGCACAGATACGCAGTATTTT. This sequence encodes CASSPPRSRASTDTQYF.

This chain links TRBV7-9 with TRBJ1-4; D is unresolved. This CDR3 is 13 amino acids long. V was clipped by 4 bases and J by 8 bases, with 11 bases between them. Looked up from germline, CDR1 is SEHNR and CDR2 is FQNEAQ (reference sequence). The CDR3, as DNA: TGTGCCAGCAGCTGGTCATCGGAGGAAAAACTGTTTTTT. It specifies CASSWSSEEKLFF.

This clonotype showed up many times. The V call is TRBV20-1, the J call TRBJ2-3; 9 bases align to TRBD2. The CDR3 runs to 15 residues. The V gene's germline CDR1 is DFQATT and CDR2 SNEGSKA (reference sequence). V lost 2 bases to trimming and J lost 4 bases; unmatched junction nucleotides: 7. This CDR3 is CSARWGSGRSDTQYF. The CDR3 bases are TGCAGTGCTAGATGGGGGAGCGGGAGGTCAGATACGCAGTATTTT.

This chain uses TRBV5-1 with TRBJ2-2; TRBD2 is a possible D gene (7 bases). There are 16 residues in the CDR3. Trimming pared 7 bases from V and 1 base from J, leaving 17 bases between. Germline CDR1 is SGHRS and CDR2 is YFSETQ. The chain's CDR3 is CASVERAGQNTGELFF. The CDR3, as DNA: TGCGCCAGCGTTGAGAGAGCGGGACAGAACACCGGGGAGCTGTTTTTT.

As concerns this clonotype: Its ends do not fully match the called genes, so a read error is possible. This chain uses TRBV25-1 with TRBJ2-4; 11 nucleotides align to TRBD2. CDR3 size: 15 residues. Looked up from germline, CDR1 is MGHDK and CDR2 is SYGVNS. The DNA of the CDR3 is TGTGCCGGCAGTCGGACTAGCGGGCAACCCAATGAGCAGTACTTC. Protein: CAGSRTSGQPNEQYF.

J is TRBJ2-4 and V is TRBV7-2; no clear D. The tail of the sequence fits TRBJ2-7 better, so the J call may be wrong. The CDR3 is 14 residues long. Germline V CDR1 and CDR2: SGHTA, FQGNSA. The CDR3 spells CASSLEFESYEQYF. DNA for the CDR3: TGTGCCAGCAGCTTAGAGTTTGAATCCTACGAGCAGTACTTC.

The chain has TRBV24-1 and TRBJ2-6; D is perhaps TRBD2 (5 bases). The CDR3 runs to 15 residues. Germline V CDR1 and CDR2: KGHDR, SFDVKD. V lost 4 bases, J lost 0 bases, and 6 bases lay in between. CDR3 sequence reads: CATSDGISGANVLTF. The CDR3 DNA reads as TGTGCCACCAGTGACGGGATCTCTGGGGCCAACGTCCTGACTTTC.

This clonotype has only a few counts. This chain uses TRBV20-1 with TRBJ2-5, with 11 bases aligning to TRBD2. The ends lost 2 bases at V and 5 bases at J; junction bases unmatched: 22. The CDR3 consists of 20 residues. Germline assignment: CDR1 DFQATT and CDR2 SNEGSKA (reference sequence). In DNA form, the CDR3 reads TGCAGTGCTAGAAAACCCGGACTAGCGGGCCGAAACCCCGGTGAGGAGACCCAGTACTTC. Amino acids: CSARKPGLAGRNPGEETQYF.

The count of this clonotype is one. This chain uses TRBV4-1 with TRBJ2-3; 10 bases are shared with TRBD1. Germline CDR1 is MGHRA and CDR2 is YSYEKL. This CDR3 spans 16 amino acids. The trim removed 5 bases at V and 1 base at J, leaving 6 bases unmatched. CDR3 sequence: CASSSPGTGGTDTQYF. CDR3 bases: TGCGCCAGCAGCTCCCCCGGGACAGGGGGCACAGATACGCAGTATTTT.

This clonotype was observed at least ten times. The V call is TRBV9, the J call TRBJ2-1; D is ambiguous. Germline V lookup: CDR1 SGDLS, CDR2 YYNGEE. This CDR3 has 12 amino acids. The V end lost 0 bases, the J end lost 7 bases, and 5 bases lay between the germline ends. CDR3 protein: CASSVESNEQFF. DNA of the CDR3: TGTGCCAGCAGCGTAGAGAGTAATGAGCAGTTCTTC.

In nucleotides, the CDR3 is TGCAGTGCTAGCTCCAGACGCCCTCAGCAAGAGACCCAGTACTTC. Translation: CSASSRRPQQETQYF. The rearrangement links TRBV20-1 to TRBJ2-5, with no clear D. The CDR3 has 15 residues. Trimming removed 3 bases at V and 2 bases at J, with 16 bases between. Germline V gene sequence: CDR1 DFQATT, CDR2 SNEGSKA (reference sequence).

The rearrangement joins TRBV27 to TRBJ2-5; 10 nucleotides align to TRBD1. TRBJ2-7 explains the end of the DNA better; the J call may be wrong. The germline V gene encodes CDR1 MNHEY and CDR2 SMNVEV (reference sequence). The CDR3 has 16 amino acids. The CDR3 sequence is CASSHNRDRGAYEQYF. The CDR3 bases are TGTGCCAGCAGTCATAACCGGGACAGGGGCGCCTACGAGCAGTACTTC.

In this sample, this clonotype turned up a few times. The genes are TRBV5-1 and TRBJ2-5, with 10 bases fitting TRBD1. The CDR3 extends over 14 amino acids. J lost 11 bases, V lost 4 bases, and 11 bases had no gene match. CDR1 is SGHRS, CDR2 YFSETQ, per germline. The CDR3 bases are TGCGCCAGCAGCGTGGGACAGGGGTATCAAGGGCAGTACTTC. Translation: CASSVGQGYQGQYF. Supplemented by reference TRBV5-1 and TRBJ2-5, the full variable domain reads KAGVTQTPRYLIKTRGQQVTLSCSPISGHRSVSWYQQTPGQGLQFLFEYFSETQRNKGNFPGRFSGRQFSNSRSEMNVSTLELGDSALYLCASSVGQGYQGQYFGPGTRLLVL.

V and J are TRBV10-1 and TRBJ2-7, with 10 bases lining up with TRBD2. The CDR3 is made up of 17 amino acids. Unmatched junction bases numbered 10, after V lost 3 bases and J lost 2 bases. The germline CDR1 and CDR2 sequences are WNHNN and SYGVQD (reference sequence). In DNA form, the CDR3 reads TGCGCCAGCAGTGAAGGGCTAGCGGGGGCCCTTGCCTACGAGCAGTACTTC. This gives the protein CASSEGLAGALAYEQYF.

Written as DNA, the CDR3 is TGTGCCAGCCAGACTAAGGCCGAGCAGTACTTC. Translation gives CASQTKAEQYF. The rearrangement uses TRBV12-3 or TRBV12-4 and TRBJ2-4, with D possibly matching TRBD2 (5 bases). The DNA end favors TRBJ2-7, so the J call may be wrong. The CDR3 contains 11 residues.

CDR3 sequence (DNA): TGCAGTGCACAGTTCTCCTACGAGCAGTACTTC. Translating it yields CSAQFSYEQYF. The V gene is TRBV20-1, the J gene TRBJ2-7; D not certain. Trimming pared 6 bases from V and 0 bases from J, leaving 6 bases between. The V gene's germline CDR1 is DFQATT and CDR2 SNEGSKA (reference sequence). This CDR3 spans 11 amino acids.

This clonotype was picked up many times. The rearrangement joins TRBV6-2 or TRBV6-3 to TRBJ2-5, with a tentative D call TRBD1 (6 bases). V was trimmed by 7 bases and J by 2 bases, leaving 17 bases between them. The CDR3 loop spans 15 amino acids. Germline V gene lookup returns CDR1 MNHEY and CDR2 SVGEGT. Here the CDR3 DNA reads TGTGCCAGCACCCGGACAGTTGAGGGGCAAGAGACCCAGTACTTC. This codes for CASTRTVEGQETQYF.

The chain is built from TRBV3-1 and TRBJ2-5; weak D call: TRBD2 (5 bases). The J call is in doubt because the DNA end fits TRBJ2-7 better. This CDR3 comprises 13 residues. CDR1 LGHDT and CDR2 YNNKEL come from the germline V gene (reference sequence). CDR3 residues: CASSRRTGHEQYF. CDR3 DNA sequence: TGTGCCAGCAGCCGCCGGACTGGGCACGAGCAGTACTTC.